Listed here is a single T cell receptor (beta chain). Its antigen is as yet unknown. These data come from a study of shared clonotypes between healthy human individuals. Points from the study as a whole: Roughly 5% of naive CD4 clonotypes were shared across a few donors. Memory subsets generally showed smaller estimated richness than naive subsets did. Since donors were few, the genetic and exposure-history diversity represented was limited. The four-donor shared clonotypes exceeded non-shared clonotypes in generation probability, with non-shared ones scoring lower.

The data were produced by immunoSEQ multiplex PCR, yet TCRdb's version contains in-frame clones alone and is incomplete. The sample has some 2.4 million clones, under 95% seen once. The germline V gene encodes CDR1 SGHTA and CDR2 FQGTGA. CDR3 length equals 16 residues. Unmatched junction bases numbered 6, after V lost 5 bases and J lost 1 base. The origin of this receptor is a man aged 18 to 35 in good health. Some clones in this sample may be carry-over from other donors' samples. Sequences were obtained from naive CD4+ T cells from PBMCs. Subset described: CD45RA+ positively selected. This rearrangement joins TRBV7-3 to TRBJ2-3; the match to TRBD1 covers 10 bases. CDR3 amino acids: CASSQVGTGGTDTQYF. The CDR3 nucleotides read TGTGCCAGCAGCCAGGTCGGGACAGGGGGCACAGATACGCAGTATTTT. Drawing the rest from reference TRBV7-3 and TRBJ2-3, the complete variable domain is GAGVSQTPSNKVTEKGKYVELRCDPISGHTALYWYRQSLGQGPEFLIYFQGTGAADDSGLPNDRFFAVRPEGSVSTLKIQRTERGDSAVYLCASSQVGTGGTDTQYFGPGTRLTVL.